The TCR beta chain described here comes from a study of blood T cell repertoires in COVID-19 (dated by TCRdb to 2019 to 2021). Describing the broader study: Collaborator samples came from the United States, Italy and Spain and covered acute and convalescent phases of COVID-19. Samples were obtained from the ongoing ImmuneRACE study (first 160 participants) and from 1,200 or so subjects provided by 6 global collaborators. Where available, HLA class I and class II types were taken from metadata supplied by the sample provider and were not determined by assay-based typing. A de-identified subject ID, COVID-19 status, age in years and sex were almost always included in the sample metadata. A freely available public database, intended as a resource for researchers studying the immune response to SARS-CoV-2, is where the repertoires were released. The dataset comprised deeply sampled blood TCRbeta repertoires from subjects exposed to, actively infected with, or recovered from COVID-19. The material from the prospective study consisted of cDNA or gDNA derived from T cells, B-cell-depleted T cells, or PBMCs. What the study reported, not specific to this receptor: How much clinical and demographic metadata was included differed by source and by participant, and the metadata was provided uncurated.

Collaborating institutions collected whole blood in K2EDTA tubes following their own protocols. For TCRbeta analysis, collaborator samples were shipped as frozen whole blood, as isolated PBMCs, or as DNA extracted from either sample type. Points on this clone: Its antigen remains unidentified. There are no base qualities to consult, and no much larger clone falls within one base.

TCRbeta CDR3 regions were amplified from genomic DNA using the immunoSEQ Assay, a bias-controlled multiplex PCR. As for the original processing: The number of nucleated cells in each sample was estimated from the amplification of reference gene primers within the assay. To quantify the absolute abundance of each unique TCRbeta CDR3 rearrangement, sequence reads were collapsed and filtered. For each sample, productive Simpson clonality was calculated as the square root of Simpson's diversity index across productive rearrangements. As stored in TCRdb, this immuneACCESS dataset retains in-frame rearrangements with V and J assigned. A fraction of the clones does not appear; measured against another copy, unresolved V genes explain less than half of the discrepancy, and the remainder lacks a known reason. Clone size and the V and J calls come from that table; the DNA yielded D and trimming. The sample includes roughly 100,000 clones, with over 65% observed a single time. In total, the top ten clones hold about 12% of the sample.

The TCR comes from a human donor in a cohort sampled during active COVID-19. Sequencing was performed on peripheral blood.

The nucleotides are TGCGCCAGCAGCCAAGATATCCAGGGAAGGTACACCTTC. This yields the protein CASSQDIQGRYTF. The chain employs TRBV4-1 and TRBJ1-2, with TRBD1 perhaps the D gene, on 5 matching bases. CDR1 and CDR2, per the germline V gene, are MGHRA and YSYEKL. The CDR3, cysteine through phenylalanine, is 13 amino acids long. Of the read, only the CDR3 DNA is kept; its 39 bases are in frame from base 1. The germline ends are 13 bases apart after V is trimmed by 0 bases and J by 11 bases.